This T cell receptor beta chain derives from a study of T cell changes during pregnancy in multiple sclerosis. Unmatched junction bases numbered 7, after V lost 4 bases and J lost 6 bases. Germline CDR1 is MNHEY and CDR2 is SMNVEV (reference sequence). CDR3 length: 14 residues. Libraries were prepared by immunoSEQ multiplex PCR; TCRdb keeps only in-frame clonotypes and omits some of them. Seen here are approximately 79,000 clones, roughly 92% observed once, and the top ten hold 0.21%. The genes are TRBV27 and TRBJ2-7; 9 bases agree with TRBD2. The sequenced sample was CD4+ T cells from peripheral blood mononuclear cells, obtained before pregnancy. The receptor was derived from a female donor with multiple sclerosis, enrolled in a pregnancy study. The CDR3 here is CASSYSGRSTEQYF. The CDR3 region has the DNA TGTGCCAGCAGTTATAGCGGGAGATCAACCGAGCAGTACTTC.